The 17 T cell receptor beta chains presented below share a single source sample, sequenced in a study of blood T cells in healthy people across ages. The second PCR ran about 6 to 11 cycles with a sample-barcoded 5' primer and J-beta primers. One entry per CDR3 protein results from TCRdb running MiXCR on the 5' RACE reads. Here the sample spans 1.5 million to 2 million distinct CDR3 sequences, about 39% being singletons. Sequencing used blood. These receptors came from a human donor in good health.

This clonotype was recorded a few times. At one end, the junction sequence differs from germline, possibly due to a read error. The chain is built from TRBV15 and TRBJ1-6; D not resolved. Germline lookup yields CDR1 LNHNV and CDR2 YYDKDF (reference sequence). The CDR3 is made up of 15 amino acids. This chain's CDR3 is CATGRDKAYNSPLHF. In DNA form, the CDR3 reads TGTGCCACCGGCAGAGATAAGGCCTATAATTCACCCCTCCACTTT.

This clonotype was found many times. The chain has TRBV20-1 and TRBJ1-2; D is unresolved. V dropped 2 bases and J dropped 4 bases, with 8 bases sitting between them. The CDR3 is made up of 12 amino acids. Per the germline V gene, CDR1 is DFQATT and CDR2 is SNEGSKA (reference sequence). CDR3 sequence: CSARMGSYGYTF. In DNA form, the CDR3 reads TGCAGTGCTAGAATGGGGTCCTATGGCTACACCTTC.

Details on this clonotype: At one boundary the junction diverges from the germline segment, which might be a read error. The J gene is TRBJ2-3, the V gene TRBV9; maybe TRBD2 (6 bases). The germline V gene has CDR1 SGDLS and CDR2 YYNGEE. This CDR3 spans 16 amino acids. CDR3 loop: CANSVELNVGGDTQYF. DNA for the CDR3: TGTGCCAACAGCGTAGAGTTGAATGTGGGGGGAGATACGCAGTATTTT.

The sample holds a few counts of this clonotype. The chain links TRBV7-2 to TRBJ1-4; D may be TRBD1 (5 bases). Germline-derived CDR1 and CDR2 are SGHTA and FQGNSA. V lost 2 bases to trimming and J lost 0 bases, with 22 bases between them. The CDR3 extends over 20 amino acids. Here the CDR3 DNA reads TGTGCCAGCAGCTTACCTCTGCACCGGGACCACCGGGCAACTAATGAAAAACTGTTTTTT. Translated: CASSLPLHRDHRATNEKLFF.

This clonotype was detected a few times. The chain employs TRBV12-3 or TRBV12-4 and TRBJ1-4, with D possibly matching TRBD1 (5 bases). V lost 2 bases and J lost 5, with 12 bases in between. This CDR3 region has 15 residues. Here the CDR3 reads CASSLSGALNEKLFF. The CDR3 region has the DNA TGTGCCAGCAGTTTATCTGGGGCACTCAATGAAAAACTGTTTTTT.

The chain is built from TRBV12-5 and TRBJ2-3; D is possibly TRBD2 (5 bases). The V end lost 3 bases, the J end lost 5 bases, and 9 bases lay between the germline ends. This CDR3 contains 13 residues. Germline lookup yields CDR1 LGHNT and CDR2 FRNRAP. CDR3 sequence: CASGLPSGDTQYF. The CDR3 DNA sequence: TGTGCTAGTGGTTTACCGAGCGGAGATACGCAGTATTTT.

V and J are TRBV2 and TRBJ1-2, with unresolved D. The CDR3 is 16 amino acids. V was clipped by 9 bases and J by 0 bases, with 20 bases between them. CDR1 SNHLY and CDR2 FYNNEI come from the germline V gene. The CDR3 is CARSRIDPAANYGYTF. CDR3 sequence (DNA): TGTGCCAGATCTAGAATCGACCCGGCGGCTAACTATGGCTACACCTTC.

The chain couples TRBV5-1 to TRBJ2-1, with unresolved D. Germline CDR1 is SGHRS and CDR2 is YFSETQ. The CDR3 contains 17 residues. Trimming removed 0 bases from V and 2 bases from J, with 15 bases in between. This CDR3 reads CASSLVRLHGTYNEQFF. CDR3 nucleotide sequence: TGCGCCAGCAGCTTGGTGAGGCTCCACGGTACCTACAATGAGCAGTTCTTC.

The J gene is TRBJ1-1, the V gene TRBV5-1; D gene unclear. V was clipped by 0 bases and J by 1 base, with 10 bases between them. The CDR3 covers 15 residues. CDR1 SGHRS and CDR2 YFSETQ come from the germline V gene. CDR3 in amino acids: CASSLGAIPNTEAFF. The CDR3 DNA follows: TGCGCCAGCAGCTTGGGGGCTATACCGAACACTGAAGCTTTCTTT.

This clonotype has only a few counts. The CDR3: CASSFLGQGDYGYTF. The CDR3 DNA reads as TGTGCCAGCAGCTTTTTGGGGCAGGGGGACTATGGCTACACCTTC. The chain carries TRBV7-2 and TRBJ1-2, with 7 bases that match TRBD1. Germline V CDR1 and CDR2: SGHTA, FQGNSA. CDR3 size: 15 residues. Trimming cost V 3 bases and J 3 bases; bases outside gene matches: 7.

The chain couples TRBV7-9 to TRBJ1-2; no clear D. Trimming removed 6 bases from V and 4 bases from J, with 15 bases in between. The CDR3 is 14 residues long. Germline CDR1 is SEHNR and CDR2 is FQNEAQ (reference sequence). CDR3 sequence (DNA): TGTGCCAGCAGACGTGGGGTCGGAGGCTATGGCTACACCTTC. Amino acids: CASRRGVGGYGYTF.

Only a few counts were recorded for this clonotype. This rearrangement joins TRBV5-1 to TRBJ2-7, with 8 bases fitting TRBD1. This CDR3 region has 15 residues. The V and J ends lost 0 bases and 6 bases, in that order; junction bases with no gene match: 8. Germline values: CDR1 SGHRS, CDR2 YFSETQ. The CDR3 here is CASSLDQGAQGEQYF. The CDR3 DNA reads TGCGCCAGCAGCTTGGACCAGGGGGCGCAGGGCGAGCAGTACTTC.

This clonotype was recorded a few times. The V and J genes are TRBV7-8 and TRBJ2-3; a weak D match, TRBD1 (5 bases). From germline, CDR1 is SGHVS and CDR2 FQNEAQ. This CDR3 region has 14 residues. With 3 bases removed from V and 4 bases from J, the gap between germline ends came to 11 bases. For the CDR3, the DNA is TGTGCCAGCAGCTTTCTCAGGGTCGCAGATACGCAGTATTTT. Translating gives CASSFLRVADTQYF.

The chain employs TRBV27 and TRBJ2-4, with 7 bases fitting TRBD1. The CDR3 loop spans 13 amino acids. With V trimmed by 3 bases and J by 13 bases, 9 bases remained unmatched. Per germline, CDR1 MNHEY and CDR2 SMNVEV (reference sequence). The DNA for the CDR3 is TGTGCCAGCAGTTTGCGACAGGGTTACGGGCAGTACTTC. Its translation is CASSLRQGYGQYF.

This sequence joins TRBV28 and TRBJ1-3; D gene uncertain. In germline, CDR1 is MDHEN, CDR2 SYDVKM. The V gene lost 3 bases and the J gene lost 0 bases, with 12 bases spanning the gap. This CDR3 comprises 16 residues. CDR3: CASSLGGVVSGNTIYF. The CDR3 DNA is TGTGCCAGCAGTTTGGGCGGGGTTGTCTCTGGAAACACCATATATTTT. Drawing the rest from reference TRBV28 and TRBJ1-3, the complete variable domain is DVKVTQSSRYLVKRTGEKVFLECVQDMDHENMFWYRQDPGLGLRLIYFSYDVKMKEKGDIPEGYSVSREKKERFSLILESASTNQTSMYLCASSLGGVVSGNTIYFGEGSWLTVV.

V gene TRBV20-1 combines with J gene TRBJ2-4; D is unclear. TRBJ2-7 matches the DNA end more closely, so the J call is doubtful. The CDR3 sequence is 15 residues long. Germline CDR1 and CDR2: DFQATT and SNEGSKA (reference sequence). The CDR3 protein is CSAGESSTASYEQYF. In DNA, the CDR3 is TGCAGTGCTGGCGAATCGTCGACCGCGTCCTACGAGCAGTACTTC.

This clonotype has just a few counts. V usage is TRBV5-1 and J usage is TRBJ1-1; maybe TRBD1 (6 bases). V was shortened by 0 bases and J by 6 bases, with 15 bases between the two germline ends. Germline assignment: CDR1 SGHRS and CDR2 YFSETQ. The CDR3 spans 15 residues. The CDR3 here is CASSLVEGGSSEAFF. The CDR3 DNA is TGCGCCAGCAGCTTGGTAGAAGGGGGGTCGTCTGAAGCTTTCTTT.